These 29 T cell receptor beta chains were sequenced from one sample in a study of blood T cells in healthy people across ages. Through a sample-barcoded 5' primer and a J-beta primer mix, a second PCR was run for 7 to 11 cycles. TCRdb analysed the 5' RACE reads with MiXCR anew, one entry per CDR3 protein. Of around 710,000 distinct CDR3 sequences in the sample, around 40% were seen once. Sequenced material: blood. These TCRs come from an older woman in good health.

The V and J genes are TRBV12-3 or TRBV12-4 and TRBJ1-2, with D hard to call. The V end lost 1 base, the J end lost 7 bases, and 16 bases lay between the germline ends. The CDR3 is made up of 15 amino acids. In nucleotides, the CDR3 is TGTGCCAGCAGTTTAGGATCCCCTCAAATGGGTGGCTACACCTTC. Protein product: CASSLGSPQMGGYTF.

The chain has TRBV14 and TRBJ2-7, with D possibly being TRBD2 (5 bases). Germline-derived CDR1 and CDR2 are SGHDN and FVKESK. The CDR3 has 14 residues. V lost 3 bases and J 3 bases, leaving 12 bases between the germline ends. The CDR3 loop is CASSHLREFYEQYF. The CDR3 nucleotides are TGTGCCAGCAGCCATTTACGGGAATTCTACGAGCAGTACTTC.

The gene calls are TRBV3-1 and TRBJ1-2; 7 bases map to TRBD1. CDR1 and CDR2 (germline): LGHDT, YNNKEL (reference sequence). CDR3 length equals 16 residues. V shed 0 bases and J 2 bases; nucleotides not matched to a gene: 6. The CDR3 here is CASSQEEGQLNYGYTF. DNA of the CDR3: TGTGCCAGCAGCCAAGAGGAGGGACAGTTAAACTATGGCTACACCTTC. The full variable domain, its missing parts supplied by reference TRBV3-1 and TRBJ1-2, is DTAVSQTPKYLVTQMGNDKSIKCEQNLGHDTMYWYKQDSKKFLKIMFSYNNKELIINETVPNRFSPKSPDKAHLNLHINSLELGDSAVYFCASSQEEGQLNYGYTFGSGTRLTVV.

This chain joins TRBV12-3 or TRBV12-4 and TRBJ2-7; weak D call: TRBD1 (6 bases). The CDR3 loop spans 19 amino acids. Trimming stripped 3 bases from V and 0 bases from J, with 24 bases between. CDR3 DNA: TGTGCCAGCAGTTTTGGGCTCTCCGAACTAGGGGGTACCTCCTACGAGCAGTACTTC. Amino acids: CASSFGLSELGGTSYEQYF.

The chain employs TRBV10-3 and TRBJ1-4, with no clear D. V was pared by 4 bases and J by 4 bases, with 10 bases between. CDR1 is ENHRY and CDR2 is SYGVKD in the germline V gene. The CDR3 loop spans 14 amino acids. The CDR3 sequence: CAISVAQDNEKLFF. The CDR3, as DNA: TGTGCCATCAGTGTCGCCCAGGATAATGAAAAACTGTTTTTT.

In nucleotides, the CDR3 is TGCGCCAGCAGCTTGGCCTTACTAGCCAACTACAATGAGCAGTTCTTC. This sequence encodes CASSLALLANYNEQFF. The chain couples TRBV5-1 to TRBJ2-1, with D maybe TRBD2 (6 bases). The CDR3 is 16 amino acids. The V and J ends lost 0 bases and 3 bases respectively, with 13 bases between them. Looked up from germline, CDR1 is SGHRS and CDR2 is YFSETQ.

This clonotype has just one count. The rearrangement joins TRBV2 to TRBJ2-7, with D perhaps TRBD1 or TRBD2 (5 bases each). Per germline, CDR1 SNHLY and CDR2 FYNNEI. V gave up 10 bases and J gave up 6 bases, with 34 bases separating them. The CDR3 totals 18 residues. CDR3 bases: TGTGCCACCGCCCAGAGGGGAGATCAAACTACGGTACGGTTCGAGCAGTACTTC. Translating it yields CATAQRGDQTTVRFEQYF.

This clonotype was counted between two and nine times. The rearrangement joins TRBV27 to TRBJ2-7; tentative D call: TRBD2 (6 bases). V was trimmed by 5 bases and J by 7 bases, leaving 12 bases between them. The CDR3 runs 12 residues. From germline, CDR1 is MNHEY and CDR2 SMNVEV (reference sequence). The CDR3 loop is CASSLPSGEQYF. Here the CDR3 DNA reads TGTGCCAGCAGTCTCCCGAGCGGGGAGCAGTACTTC.

The chain joins TRBV7-3 to TRBJ2-1; D is uncertain. V was pared by 0 bases and J by 11 bases, with 11 bases between. The CDR3 has 13 amino acids. In germline, CDR1 is SGHTA, CDR2 FQGTGA. CDR3 sequence reads: CASSLTGRVKQFF. The CDR3 bases are TGTGCCAGCAGCTTAACAGGTCGCGTGAAGCAGTTCTTC.

This sequence joins TRBV6-6 and TRBJ2-1; weak D call: TRBD2 (6 bases). The CDR3 runs 14 residues. Trimming cost V 8 bases and J 8 bases, with 19 bases left between them. The germline gives CDR1 MNHNY, CDR2 SVGAGI (reference sequence). CDR3 sequence: CASSPIHPGDEQFF. DNA for the CDR3: TGTGCCAGCTCCCCCATTCATCCGGGGGATGAGCAGTTCTTC.

This clonotype was detected a few times. V usage is TRBV2 and J usage is TRBJ2-1; 12 nucleotides align to TRBD2. The germline V gene encodes CDR1 SNHLY and CDR2 FYNNEI. V shed 4 bases, J shed 7 bases, and the junction held 5 bases outside the gene matches. This CDR3 has 15 amino acids. CDR3 sequence: CASSGTSGGRNEQFF. In DNA, the CDR3 is TGTGCCAGCAGTGGCACTAGCGGGGGGCGGAATGAGCAGTTCTTC.

This clonotype was recorded a few times. This sequence joins TRBV12-3 or TRBV12-4 and TRBJ2-3; 8 bases match TRBD1. CDR3 size: 14 residues. V gave up 6 bases and J gave up 2 bases; unmatched junction bases: 4. In nucleotides, the CDR3 is TGTGCCAGCAGACAGACAGGGGCCACAGATACGCAGTATTTT. This translates into CASRQTGATDTQYF.

There are a few counts of this clonotype. This chain links TRBV2 with TRBJ2-1; TRBD1 agrees at 9 bases. This CDR3 contains 15 residues. The V segment lost 2 bases and the J segment 6 bases; nucleotides outside the gene matches: 5. From germline, CDR1 is SNHLY and CDR2 FYNNEI. The CDR3 loop reads CASSEKGTGLNEQFF. CDR3 nucleotides: TGTGCCAGCAGTGAAAAGGGGACAGGGCTCAATGAGCAGTTCTTC.

The chain joins TRBV6-2 or TRBV6-3 to TRBJ2-7; no definite D call. V gave up 0 bases and J gave up 4 bases, with 13 bases separating them. Germline assignment: CDR1 MNHEY and CDR2 SVGEGT. The CDR3 covers 15 residues. The CDR3 reads CASSYSHRNLYEQYF. The CDR3 DNA reads TGTGCCAGCAGTTACTCCCACAGAAACCTGTACGAGCAGTACTTC.

The chain is built from TRBV5-1 and TRBJ1-2, with TRBD1 identical over 8 bases. Trimming at V came to 4 bases and at J to 8 bases, leaving 7 bases not matched to a gene. This CDR3 spans 13 amino acids. Germline V gene lookup returns CDR1 SGHRS and CDR2 YFSETQ. In nucleotides, the CDR3 is TGCGCCAGCAGCCCGGGGGGACAGGAGGGCTACACCTTC. Translating gives CASSPGGQEGYTF.

The chain is built from TRBV4-3 and TRBJ2-5, with 7 bases fitting TRBD2. The CDR3 contains 16 residues. With 0 bases clipped from V and 4 bases from J, the junction kept 8 bases outside the gene matches. CDR1 and CDR2 from the germline V gene are LGHNA and YSLEER. The DNA for the CDR3 is TGCGCCAGCAGCCAAGATCTCACTAGCGTACGAGAGACCCAGTACTTC. This sequence encodes CASSQDLTSVRETQYF.

This clonotype was seen more than once but under ten times. The chain uses TRBV25-1 and TRBJ2-3; no firm D call. This CDR3 has 16 residues. CDR1 is MGHDK and CDR2 is SYGVNS in the germline V gene. V gave up 5 bases and J gave up 2 bases, with 17 bases separating them. The CDR3 sequence: CASSSSSRHFTDTQYF. The CDR3 nucleotides are TGTGCCAGCAGTTCGAGTAGCCGCCATTTCACAGATACGCAGTATTTT.

The V gene is TRBV20-1, the J gene TRBJ1-5; D might be TRBD1 (6 bases). This CDR3 has 14 residues. V dropped 5 bases and J dropped 1 base, with 12 bases sitting between them. Per the germline V gene, CDR1 is DFQATT and CDR2 is SNEGSKA (reference sequence). CDR3 region: CSAGGQRSNQPQHF. CDR3 nucleotide sequence: TGCAGTGCTGGCGGACAGAGAAGCAATCAGCCCCAGCATTTT.

In this sample, this clonotype turned up a few times. V and J are TRBV3-1 and TRBJ1-1; D is possibly TRBD1 (6 bases). Germline V lookup: CDR1 LGHDT, CDR2 YNNKEL (reference sequence). Trimming left V 0 bases short and J 3 bases short, with 14 bases between. The CDR3 extends over 16 amino acids. This CDR3 reads CASSQDLTGQYTEAFF. CDR3 nucleotide sequence: TGTGCCAGCAGCCAAGATCTAACAGGGCAGTACACTGAAGCTTTCTTT. The variable domain in full, completed from reference TRBV3-1 and TRBJ1-1, reads DTAVSQTPKYLVTQMGNDKSIKCEQNLGHDTMYWYKQDSKKFLKIMFSYNNKELIINETVPNRFSPKSPDKAHLNLHINSLELGDSAVYFCASSQDLTGQYTEAFFGQGTRLTVV.

A note on this clonotype: Its ends do not fully match the called genes, so a read error is possible. This chain uses TRBV19 with TRBJ2-4; TRBD2 is a possible D gene (5 bases). The germline V gene has CDR1 LNHDA and CDR2 SQIVND (reference sequence). This CDR3 is 14 amino acids long. The CDR3 DNA reads as TGCGCCAGTAAACTAGGCGGTGGGAGCGACAAGCAGTACTTC. Its protein product is CASKLGGGSDKQYF. Combining the CDR3 with reference TRBV19 and TRBJ2-4 gives the whole variable domain DGGITQSPKYLFRKEGQNVTLSCEQNLNHDAMYWYRQDPGQGLRLIYYSQIVNDFQKGDIAEGYSVSREKKESFPLTVTSAQKNPTAFYLCASKLGGGSDKQYFGAGTRLSVL.

This clonotype has just a few counts. J is TRBJ2-7 and V is TRBV7-2; D is unclear. Germline CDR1 is SGHTA and CDR2 is FQGNSA. V was trimmed by 0 bases and J by 3 bases, leaving 6 bases between them. This CDR3 has 13 residues. The CDR3 coding sequence is TGTGCCAGCAGCTTAGCGCGGCACTACGAGCAGTACTTC. Its protein product is CASSLARHYEQYF.

J is TRBJ2-7 and V is TRBV9, with 11 bases aligning to TRBD2. The DNA matches TRBJ2-5 better at its end, which makes the J call doubtful. The CDR3 length is 19 residues. Germline values: CDR1 SGDLS, CDR2 YYNGEE. CDR3 protein: CASSPSWGTSGNPRETQYF. CDR3 bases: TGTGCCAGCAGTCCATCCTGGGGGACTAGCGGCAACCCGAGGGAGACCCAGTACTTC.

The chain employs TRBV5-1 and TRBJ1-5; 11 bases match TRBD1. The CDR3 is made up of 15 amino acids. Germline V lookup: CDR1 SGHRS, CDR2 YFSETQ. Trimming took 3 bases from V and 3 from J; bases not matched to a gene: 2. The CDR3 spells CASSWGQGDNQPQHF. The CDR3 DNA follows: TGCGCCAGCAGCTGGGGACAGGGGGACAATCAGCCCCAGCATTTT.

This clonotype was counted only a few times. V gene TRBV20-1 combines with J gene TRBJ2-7; 13 nucleotides line up with TRBD2. Germline assignment: CDR1 DFQATT and CDR2 SNEGSKA (reference sequence). The ends lost 3 bases at V and 7 bases at J; junction bases unmatched: 6. There are 14 residues in the CDR3. CDR3: CSARTSGRTLEQYF. The CDR3 bases are TGCAGTGCTAGGACTAGCGGGAGGACATTGGAGCAGTACTTC.

The chain recombines TRBV20-1 with TRBJ2-7; D uncertain. CDR3 length equals 13 residues. Germline V gene data show CDR1 as DFQATT and CDR2 as SNEGSKA (reference sequence). The V and J ends lost 3 bases and 7 bases respectively, with 16 bases between them. In nucleotides, the CDR3 is TGCAGTGCTAGCGCCGCTTCGTTACCAGAGCAGTACTTC. Protein sequence: CSASAASLPEQYF.

V usage is TRBV10-3 and J usage is TRBJ2-7; 8 bases are shared with TRBD2. CDR3 size: 17 residues. CDR1 ENHRY and CDR2 SYGVKD come from the germline V gene. V shed 0 bases and J 7 bases; nucleotides not matched to a gene: 14. The CDR3 nucleotides are TGTGCCATCAGTGAGTCGACTCGGGGGGGAGGGCCGTGGGAGCAGTACTTC. Its protein product is CAISESTRGGGPWEQYF.

With respect to this clonotype: The junction does not match germline at one end; this may be a read error. This chain joins TRBV4-1 and TRBJ2-1, with 12 bases lining up with TRBD2. CDR3 length equals 21 residues. From germline, CDR1 is MGHRA and CDR2 YSYEKL. The CDR3 nucleotides read TGCGCCAGCAGCCACCCCGGACTAGCGGGACACATTTCTGCATCCTACAATGAGCAGGTCTTC. Translated: CASSHPGLAGHISASYNEQVF.

The rearrangement links TRBV6-6 to TRBJ1-3; D gene uncertain. The CDR3 contains 14 residues. V was clipped by 7 bases and J by 6 bases, with 16 bases between them. Germline-derived CDR1 and CDR2 are MNHNY and SVGAGI (reference sequence). The CDR3 reads CASTQRAVLNTIYF. The CDR3 region has the DNA TGTGCCAGCACCCAGCGTGCGGTTTTAAACACCATATATTTT.

The chain joins TRBV20-1 to TRBJ2-2; D gene uncertain. Germline-derived CDR1 and CDR2 are DFQATT and SNEGSKA (reference sequence). The CDR3 totals 14 residues. V was clipped by 1 base and J by 6 bases, with 12 bases between them. CDR3 DNA sequence: TGCAGTGCTAGAGGTGGCTTCGGGCCCGGGGAGCTGTTTTTT. Protein sequence: CSARGGFGPGELFF.